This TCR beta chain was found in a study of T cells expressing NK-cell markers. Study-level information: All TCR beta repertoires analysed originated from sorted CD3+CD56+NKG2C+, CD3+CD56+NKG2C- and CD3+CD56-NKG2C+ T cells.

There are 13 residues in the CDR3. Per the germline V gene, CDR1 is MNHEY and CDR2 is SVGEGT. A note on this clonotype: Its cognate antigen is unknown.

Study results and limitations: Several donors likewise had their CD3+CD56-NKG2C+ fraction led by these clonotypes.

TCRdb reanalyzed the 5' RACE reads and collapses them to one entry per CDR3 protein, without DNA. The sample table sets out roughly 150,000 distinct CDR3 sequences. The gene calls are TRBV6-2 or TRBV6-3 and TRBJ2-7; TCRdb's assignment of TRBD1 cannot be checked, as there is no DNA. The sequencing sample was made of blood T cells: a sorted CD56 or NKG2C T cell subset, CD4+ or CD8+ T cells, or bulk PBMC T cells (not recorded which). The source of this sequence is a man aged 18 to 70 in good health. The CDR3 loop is CARERQGTYEQYF.